These 22 T cell receptor beta chains originate from one sample sequenced in a study of cytomegalovirus exposure and HLA in healthy donors. Both 60 Vbeta primers and 13 Jbeta primers went into the PCR. TCRdb's table, derived via immunoSEQ multiplex PCR, lists solely in-frame clones and lacks some. The sample contains roughly 160,000 clones, 60% to 85% of which appear only once. The sequencing sample was made of PBMCs. The receptors here all came from a man under 40 in good health and CMV-seropositive.

In DNA form, the CDR3 reads TGTGCCAGCAGCCAAGAGGGGGGGGTTGGGGCCAACGTCCTGACTTTC. Translated, it gives CASSQEGGVGANVLTF. This chain joins TRBV5-4 and TRBJ2-6, with D possibly TRBD2 on 7 matching bases. The V gene lost 4 bases and the J gene lost 3 bases, with 14 bases spanning the gap. CDR3 length equals 16 residues. In germline, CDR1 is SGHNT, CDR2 YYREEE (reference sequence).

The chain uses TRBV5-4 and TRBJ1-2; TRBD1 aligns across 9 bases. Losses at the gene ends were 3 bases for V and 3 bases for J; bases not matched to a gene: 6. The V gene's germline CDR1 is SGHNT and CDR2 YYREEE (reference sequence). CDR3 length: 15 amino acids. CDR3 residues: CASSSTDRGDYGYTF. CDR3 sequence (DNA): TGTGCCAGCAGCTCAACGGACAGGGGCGACTATGGCTACACCTTC.

The chain uses TRBV5-1 and TRBJ2-5; 7 bases fit TRBD1. Germline V gives CDR1 SGHRS, CDR2 YFSETQ. This CDR3 is 14 amino acids long. Trimming at V came to 2 bases and at J to 4 bases, leaving 5 bases not matched to a gene. CDR3 residues: CASSFGQAGETQYF. The CDR3 nucleotides read TGCGCCAGCAGCTTTGGACAGGCGGGAGAGACCCAGTACTTC.

This chain links TRBV27 with TRBJ1-2, with a tentative D call TRBD1 (6 bases). The germline gives CDR1 MNHEY, CDR2 SMNVEV (reference sequence). This CDR3 has 13 residues. The ends were cut back, 8 bases at V and 2 bases at J, with 12 bases in the middle. In DNA form, the CDR3 reads TGTGCCAGCGCATTTAGGGGGAACTATGGCTACACCTTC. Translating gives CASAFRGNYGYTF.

This chain connects TRBV27 to TRBJ1-2, with D possibly TRBD1 on 5 matching bases. The V gene's germline CDR1 is MNHEY and CDR2 SMNVEV (reference sequence). This CDR3 is built from 15 residues. Deletions cut 6 bases from V and 2 bases from J, with 16 bases between. The CDR3: CASSPKTERNYGYTF. In nucleotides, the CDR3 is TGTGCCAGCAGCCCCAAGACAGAAAGGAACTATGGCTACACCTTC.

This chain joins TRBV2 and TRBJ1-4, with a possible D match to TRBD1 (5 bases). Germline CDR1 is SNHLY and CDR2 is FYNNEI. CDR3 length: 17 residues. Trimming stripped 4 bases from V and 0 bases from J, with 15 bases between. The CDR3 loop reads CASSGVDTKTTNEKLFF. For the CDR3, the DNA is TGTGCCAGCAGTGGAGTGGACACCAAAACAACTAATGAAAAACTGTTTTTT.

The V and J genes are TRBV12-5 and TRBJ1-2; D uncertain. Germline CDR1 is LGHNT and CDR2 is FRNRAP. Trimming pared 1 base from V and 4 bases from J, leaving 19 bases between. The CDR3 covers 17 residues. CDR3 coding DNA: TGTGCTAGTGGTTTGGCAATCCCAACAGAAAACCTCTATGGCTACACCTTC. This codes for CASGLAIPTENLYGYTF.

The rearrangement joins TRBV15 to TRBJ1-5; perhaps TRBD1 as D (6 bases). V was trimmed by 0 bases and J by 3 bases, leaving 12 bases between them. CDR3 length: 16 amino acids. Germline CDR1 and CDR2: LNHNV and YYDKDF (reference sequence). The DNA of the CDR3 is TGTGCCACCAGCAGAGAAATGGGGACACTCAATCAGCCCCAGCATTTT. Amino acids: CATSREMGTLNQPQHF.

With regard to this clone: The identical CDR3 is also encoded by other nucleotide sequences in the sample. The CDR3 protein is CASSVASGTEAFF. The CDR3 DNA is TGTGCCAGCAGCGTAGCTTCCGGGACTGAAGCTTTCTTT. This sequence joins TRBV9 and TRBJ1-1; D unclear. CDR1 and CDR2 from the germline V gene are SGDLS and YYNGEE. This CDR3 has 13 amino acids. The ends were cut back, 0 bases at V and 5 bases at J, with 8 bases in the middle.

The chain uses TRBV7-8 and TRBJ1-5, with unresolved D. Germline values: CDR1 SGHVS, CDR2 FQNEAQ. Trimming removed 6 bases at V and 0 bases at J, with 6 bases between. CDR3 size: 13 residues. The CDR3 spells CASRGGSNQPQHF. DNA of the CDR3: TGTGCCAGCAGGGGAGGTAGCAATCAGCCCCAGCATTTT.

This rearrangement joins TRBV7-9 to TRBJ1-2, with TRBD1 matching 7 bases. The CDR3 runs 14 residues. The trim removed 1 base at V and 2 bases at J, leaving 1 base unmatched. Germline CDR1 SEHNR, CDR2 FQNEAQ (reference sequence). CDR3 in amino acids: CASSLVGGNYGYTF. The CDR3 DNA sequence: TGTGCCAGCAGCTTAGTAGGGGGCAACTATGGCTACACCTTC.

This clone has just one count. The genes are TRBV7-2 and TRBJ2-3, with 7 nucleotides matching TRBD1. The V and J ends lost 5 bases and 4 bases, in that order; junction bases with no gene match: 6. This CDR3 contains 14 residues. The V gene's germline CDR1 is SGHTA and CDR2 FQGNSA. CDR3 region: CASSPRTGADTQYF. CDR3 DNA: TGTGCCAGCAGCCCGAGGACAGGCGCAGATACGCAGTATTTT.

The V gene is TRBV4-3, the J gene TRBJ1-2, with D unclear. CDR3 length: 15 residues. Trimming shortened V by 0 bases and J by 7 bases, and 15 bases separated the two germline ends. The germline V gene has CDR1 LGHNA and CDR2 YSLEER. The CDR3 DNA sequence: TGCGCCAGCAGCCAAGATTCAGGATTCTCTTCTGGCTACACCTTC. Its translation: CASSQDSGFSSGYTF.

The chain employs TRBV9 and TRBJ1-2; D gene unclear. The ends were cut back, 3 bases at V and 4 bases at J, with 7 bases in the middle. This CDR3 region has 12 residues. CDR1 and CDR2 (germline): SGDLS, YYNGEE. CDR3 in amino acids: CASSGASYGYTF. The CDR3 DNA reads TGTGCCAGCAGCGGGGCCAGCTATGGCTACACCTTC.

The chain uses TRBV7-6 and TRBJ1-1; D gene unclear. V lost 0 bases and J lost 1, with 3 bases in between. CDR3 size: 13 residues. CDR1 and CDR2 (germline): SGHVS, FNYEAQ. CDR3 region: CASSLAKNTEAFF. The CDR3 DNA reads as TGTGCCAGCAGCTTAGCCAAGAACACTGAAGCTTTCTTT.

The chain is built from TRBV15 and TRBJ1-5; D perhaps matches TRBD1 (5 bases). CDR3 length equals 15 residues. The V gene's germline CDR1 is LNHNV and CDR2 YYDKDF (reference sequence). Between the trimmed V and J ends, which lost 0 bases and 4 bases, there was a span of 10 bases. For the CDR3, the DNA is TGTGCCACCAGCAGAGATAGGCGGGGGAATCAGCCCCAGCATTTT. It translates to CATSRDRRGNQPQHF. The full variable domain, with the rest looked up from reference TRBV15 and TRBJ1-5, is DAMVIQNPRYQVTQFGKPVTLSCSQTLNHNVMYWYQQKSSQAPKLLFHYYDKDFNNEADTPDNFQSRRPNTSFCFLDIRSPGLGDTAMYLCATSRDRRGNQPQHFGDGTRLSIL.

This clone was counted only a few times. The CDR3 DNA sequence: TGCGCCAGCAGCTACGGGACACCCGGCGCCGGGGAGCTGTTTTTT. Protein sequence: CASSYGTPGAGELFF. The V call is TRBV4-3, the J call TRBJ2-2; TRBD1 is a possible D gene (6 bases). This CDR3 spans 15 amino acids. V lost 5 bases, J lost 6 bases, and 16 bases lay in between. CDR1 and CDR2 (germline): LGHNA, YSLEER.

J is TRBJ2-7 and V is TRBV4-2, with a weak D call TRBD2 (7 bases). V lost 0 bases and J lost 0, with 12 bases in between. The CDR3 sequence is 16 residues long. The germline gives CDR1 LGHNA, CDR2 YNFKEQ. CDR3 region: CASSQDWGGDSYEQYF. Written as DNA, the CDR3 is TGTGCCAGCAGCCAAGATTGGGGGGGCGACTCCTACGAGCAGTACTTC.

The rearrangement links TRBV5-1 to TRBJ2-5, with 10 bases identical to TRBD2. Per the germline V gene, CDR1 is SGHRS and CDR2 is YFSETQ. There are 16 residues in the CDR3. After removal of 0 bases from V and 4 bases from J, the junction contained 6 bases not matched to a gene. This CDR3 is CASSLVGTSVLETQYF. CDR3 DNA sequence: TGCGCCAGCAGCTTGGTTGGGACTAGCGTATTAGAGACCCAGTACTTC.

This chain joins TRBV9 and TRBJ2-1; 15 nucleotides match TRBD2. Germline V gene sequence: CDR1 SGDLS, CDR2 YYNGEE. The CDR3 has 17 amino acids. J was trimmed by 8 bases and V by 2 bases; bases with no gene match: 8. The CDR3 DNA follows: TGTGCCAGCAGCGTCGGACTAGCGGGGGGGAAATTCGATGAGCAGTTCTTC. Protein: CASSVGLAGGKFDEQFF.

On this clone: Germline is not matched at one junction end, which may reflect a read error. The gene calls are TRBV2 and TRBJ2-7; a possible D gene is TRBD1 (6 bases). The CDR3 covers 13 residues. Germline-derived CDR1 and CDR2 are SNHLY and FYNNEI. CDR3 amino acids: CATSGDTTYEQYF. In nucleotides, the CDR3 is TGTGCCACCAGTGGGGACACAACCTACGAGCAGTACTTC.

The chain recombines TRBV11-3 with TRBJ2-5; possibly TRBD1 for D (6 bases). The germline V gene encodes CDR1 SGHNT and CDR2 YENEEA. This CDR3 comprises 13 residues. V lost 5 bases and J lost 7, with 14 bases in between. The CDR3 DNA is TGTGCCAGCAGCGGCCGGGACACTGGGACCCAGTACTTC. Its translation is CASSGRDTGTQYF.